This passage covers 21 T cell receptor beta chains from one sample sequenced in a study of blood T cell repertoires in COVID-19. Assay used: immunoSEQ multiplex PCR; TCRdb lists only in-frame clones, some missing. Of 250,000 to 350,000 clones listed, over 75% are singletons. The sequencing sample was made of PBMCs or T cells enriched from blood (not recorded which). These receptor sequences come from a woman in her twenties or thirties who had recovered from COVID-19.

The chain is built from TRBV28 and TRBJ2-7, with a weak D call TRBD2 (6 bases). Germline lookup yields CDR1 MDHEN and CDR2 SYDVKM. The CDR3 has 15 amino acids. The V end was cut by 8 bases, the J end by 0 bases, with 17 bases between. CDR3 in amino acids: CASGDPGLNSYEQYF. The CDR3 region has the DNA TGTGCCAGCGGAGATCCGGGACTGAACTCCTACGAGCAGTACTTC.

This sequence joins TRBV19 and TRBJ2-2; no definite D call. In germline, CDR1 is LNHDA, CDR2 SQIVND (reference sequence). The CDR3 is 12 amino acids. V lost 5 bases, J lost 5 bases, and 6 bases lay in between. CDR3 sequence (DNA): TGTGCCAGTAGTTACATGACCGGGGAGCTGTTTTTT. This codes for CASSYMTGELFF. Combining the CDR3 with reference TRBV19 and TRBJ2-2 gives the whole variable domain DGGITQSPKYLFRKEGQNVTLSCEQNLNHDAMYWYRQDPGQGLRLIYYSQIVNDFQKGDIAEGYSVSREKKESFPLTVTSAQKNPTAFYLCASSYMTGELFFGEGSRLTVL.

The CDR3 sequence is CAWEFVRTSGSRREQFF. Written as DNA, the CDR3 is TGTGCCTGGGAATTTGTCCGGACTAGCGGGAGTCGGCGTGAGCAGTTCTTC. The chain is built from TRBV30 and TRBJ2-1; 13 nucleotides match TRBD2. V was pared by 5 bases and J by 9 bases, with 16 bases of the junction left unmatched. Germline CDR1 reads GTSNPN; CDR2 reads SVGIG (reference sequence). The CDR3 covers 17 residues.

V and J are TRBV6-5 and TRBJ1-2, with 8 positions matching TRBD1. The CDR3 extends over 15 amino acids. The V segment lost 3 bases and the J segment 0 bases; nucleotides outside the gene matches: 3. The germline V gene encodes CDR1 MNHEY and CDR2 SVGAGI. The CDR3 DNA is TGTGCCAGCAGTTATAGGACAGGGTCTAACTATGGCTACACCTTC. This gives the protein CASSYRTGSNYGYTF.

This chain joins TRBV28 and TRBJ2-2; D is perhaps TRBD1 (5 bases). Deletions cut 9 bases from V and 6 bases from J, with 14 bases between. From germline, CDR1 is MDHEN and CDR2 SYDVKM. The CDR3 spans 13 residues. For the CDR3, the DNA is TGTGCCAGTCACCGGCAGACAGCCGGGGAGCTGTTTTTT. This codes for CASHRQTAGELFF.

The rearrangement links TRBV28 to TRBJ2-5, with D hard to call. This CDR3 spans 14 amino acids. Looked up from germline, CDR1 is MDHEN and CDR2 is SYDVKM. V was shortened by 2 bases and J by 0 bases, with 7 bases between the two germline ends. CDR3 in DNA: TGTGCCAGCAGTTTACCAGTGTACCAAGAGACCCAGTACTTC. It encodes CASSLPVYQETQYF.

This clone appeared a few times. The rearrangement uses TRBV19 and TRBJ2-7; 9 nucleotides align to TRBD1. This CDR3 has 14 amino acids. Germline CDR1 LNHDA, CDR2 SQIVND (reference sequence). With 3 bases clipped from V and 6 bases from J, the junction kept 6 bases outside the gene matches. The CDR3 region has the DNA TGTGCCAGTAGTATCGGAGACAGGGGGTCCGAGCAGTACTTC. The encoded protein is CASSIGDRGSEQYF.

The chain links TRBV28 to TRBJ2-1; 10 bases line up with TRBD2. Germline CDR1 and CDR2: MDHEN and SYDVKM. This CDR3 is 17 amino acids long. V lost 2 bases, J lost 6 bases, and 10 bases stayed unmatched. The CDR3 here is CASSLITSGISFNEQFF. As DNA, the CDR3 is TGTGCCAGCAGTTTAATTACTAGCGGGATTAGTTTCAATGAGCAGTTCTTC.

The genes are TRBV23-1 and TRBJ1-5, with 7 bases fitting TRBD1. TRBV23-1 is given ORF status, its function remaining uncertain. J lost 4 bases, V lost 10 bases, and 10 bases had no gene match. This CDR3 spans 14 amino acids. The CDR3 is CAIGFGTANQPQHF. The CDR3 nucleotides read TGCGCCATTGGTTTCGGGACAGCGAATCAGCCCCAGCATTTT.

The chain couples TRBV6-5 to TRBJ1-4; 7 positions agree with TRBD1. The J segment lost 5 bases and the V segment lost 6 bases, leaving 9 bases of the junction unmatched. Per germline, CDR1 MNHEY and CDR2 SVGAGI. The CDR3 covers 15 residues. The CDR3 loop is CASRSTGARNEKLFF. CDR3 sequence (DNA): TGTGCCAGCAGATCCACAGGGGCCAGGAATGAAAAACTGTTTTTT.

The CDR3 region is CASSYSFGQNNEKLFF. The CDR3 nucleotides read TGTGCCAGCAGTTACTCGTTCGGACAGAATAATGAAAAACTGTTTTTT. The chain employs TRBV6-5 and TRBJ1-4, with D possibly being TRBD1 (6 bases). V lost 0 bases, J lost 4 bases, and 12 bases lay in between. The CDR3 runs to 16 residues. Germline V gene lookup returns CDR1 MNHEY and CDR2 SVGAGI.

The gene calls are TRBV5-1 and TRBJ1-4; 8 bases are shared with TRBD1. J lost 6 bases, V lost 4 bases, and 5 bases had no gene match. The CDR3 length is 14 residues. The germline gives CDR1 SGHRS, CDR2 YFSETQ. For the CDR3, the DNA is TGCGCCAGCAGCACCGGGACAGGAGATGAAAAACTGTTTTTT. It encodes CASSTGTGDEKLFF.

J is TRBJ2-7 and V is TRBV7-9; perhaps TRBD2 as D (5 bases). Germline V gene lookup returns CDR1 SEHNR and CDR2 FQNEAQ (reference sequence). V dropped 5 bases and J dropped 1 base, with 12 bases sitting between them. The CDR3 totals 14 residues. CDR3 in amino acids: CASSPREYSYEQYF. DNA for the CDR3: TGTGCCAGCAGCCCTAGGGAGTATTCCTACGAGCAGTACTTC.

CDR3 amino acids: CASSLGQKETQYF. In nucleotides, the CDR3 is TGTGCCAGCAGCTTGGGCCAGAAGGAGACCCAGTACTTC. The genes are TRBV11-2 and TRBJ2-5; D gene uncertain. There are 13 residues in the CDR3. Germline V gene sequence: CDR1 SGHAT, CDR2 FQNNGV. The V and J ends lost 3 bases and 5 bases respectively, with 10 bases between them.

This chain connects TRBV2 to TRBJ2-7; maybe TRBD1 (6 bases). V lost 8 bases and J 4 bases, leaving 15 bases between the germline ends. The CDR3 totals 13 residues. Germline V gives CDR1 SNHLY, CDR2 FYNNEI. The CDR3 sequence: CASWTATRYEQYF. In nucleotides, the CDR3 is TGTGCCAGCTGGACAGCCACGAGATACGAGCAGTACTTC.

The chain is built from TRBV28 and TRBJ2-1; 7 nucleotides line up with TRBD2. J lost 2 bases, V lost 2 bases, and 3 bases had no gene match. Germline CDR1 reads MDHEN; CDR2 reads SYDVKM. The CDR3 extends over 15 amino acids. CDR3 region: CASSLAGGTYNEQFF. DNA for the CDR3: TGTGCCAGCAGTTTAGCCGGGGGGACCTACAATGAGCAGTTCTTC.

The genes are TRBV27 and TRBJ2-7, with 12 bases identical to TRBD2. Germline CDR1 is MNHEY and CDR2 is SMNVEV (reference sequence). V dropped 5 bases and J dropped 4; count of bases not matched to a gene: 9. The CDR3 extends over 16 amino acids. The CDR3: CASSRKLAGGAYEQYF. The CDR3 bases are TGTGCCAGCAGTCGGAAGCTAGCGGGAGGGGCATACGAGCAGTACTTC.

The chain has TRBV14 and TRBJ2-7, with D hard to call. Germline CDR1 reads SGHDN; CDR2 reads FVKESK. The CDR3 loop spans 13 amino acids. Trimming pared 4 bases from V and 6 bases from J, leaving 13 bases between. CDR3 nucleotide sequence: TGTGCCAGCAGCCCAATCGCCCCCGGCGAGCAGTACTTC. Translating it yields CASSPIAPGEQYF.

This chain links TRBV4-1 with TRBJ2-1; unclear D gene. The CDR3 totals 16 residues. The germline V and J ends were trimmed by 0 bases and 0 bases, with 9 bases remaining between them. Germline values: CDR1 MGHRA, CDR2 YSYEKL. The CDR3 DNA reads TGCGCCAGCAGCCAAGATCTGGCCAGCTCCTACAATGAGCAGTTCTTC. Protein product: CASSQDLASSYNEQFF.

This chain uses TRBV7-9 with TRBJ1-2, with 9 bases lining up with TRBD1. The germline CDR1 and CDR2 sequences are SEHNR and FQNEAQ (reference sequence). V gave up 2 bases and J gave up 6 bases; unmatched junction bases: 13. The CDR3 sequence is 17 residues long. The CDR3 loop reads CASSLWTGAGKIHGYTF. Written as DNA, the CDR3 is TGTGCCAGCAGCTTATGGACAGGGGCCGGTAAAATCCATGGCTACACCTTC.

The CDR3 sequence: CASSRAGTSMNEQFF. The CDR3 DNA follows: TGTGCCAGCAGCCGAGCCGGGACTAGTATGAATGAGCAGTTCTTC. V usage is TRBV6-5 and J usage is TRBJ2-1; 8 bases fit TRBD2. This CDR3 is built from 15 residues. V shed 6 bases, J shed 7 bases, and the junction held 11 bases outside the gene matches. The germline CDR1 and CDR2 sequences are MNHEY and SVGAGI.